The TCR beta chain under discussion was sequenced for a study of T cell responses to AZD1222 COVID-19 vaccine. Clones were sequenced by immunoSEQ multiplex PCR, and TCRdb holds only the in-frame ones, with some missing. The repertoire consists of 120,000 to 150,000 clones, with roughly nine tenths occurring once and the leading ten covering about 3%. Note on this clone: Its antigen remains unknown.

Findings of the study overall: Spike-specific TCR breadth and depth grew following two AZD1222 doses. Unmutated regions of variants are reportedly targeted by nearly half of spike-specific TCRs. Donors in the cohort were predominantly white British and more often female, and clonal diversity was possibly underestimated.

This TCR came from an adult in good health. Sequences were derived from peripheral blood, sampled on day 0 of AZD1222 vaccination.

CDR3 sequence: CASSLGTGLYGYTF. CDR3 nucleotide sequence: TGTGCCAGCAGCTTGGGAACGGGGCTCTATGGCTACACCTTC. The chain joins TRBV7-8 to TRBJ1-2, with D perhaps TRBD1 (5 bases). Trimming left V 3 bases short and J 4 bases short, with 12 bases between. From germline, CDR1 is SGHVS and CDR2 FQNEAQ. CDR3 length: 14 residues. Complete variable domain (other parts from reference TRBV7-8 and TRBJ1-2): GAGVSQSPRYKVAKRGQDVALRCDPISGHVSLFWYQQALGQGPEFLTYFQNEAQLDKSGLPSDRFFAERPEGSVSTLKIQRTQQEDSAVYLCASSLGTGLYGYTFGSGTRLTVV.